Listed here are 6 T cell receptor beta chains from one sample, sequenced in a study of T cell responses to AZD1222 COVID-19 vaccine. Data came from immunoSEQ multiplex PCR; TCRdb stores just in-frame clones and leaves some out. The data hold roughly 190,000 clones, with approximately 91% observed a single time. The source was peripheral blood, collected on day 0 of AZD1222 vaccination. These receptors came from an adult in good health.

V gene TRBV12-3 or TRBV12-4 combines with J gene TRBJ1-1, with D unresolved. The CDR3 length is 11 residues. V lost 3 bases and J 5 bases, leaving 4 bases between the germline ends. The CDR3 bases are TGTGCCAGCAGTTTTTCGACTGAAGCTTTCTTT. Encoded protein: CASSFSTEAFF.

This rearrangement joins TRBV19 to TRBJ2-1; 7 bases line up with TRBD2. Unmatched junction bases numbered 8, after V lost 1 base and J lost 2 bases. CDR3 length equals 17 residues. Germline values: CDR1 LNHDA, CDR2 SQIVND (reference sequence). The CDR3 reads CASSIGGRVNPYNEQFF. CDR3 bases: TGTGCCAGTAGTATAGGTGGGAGGGTAAATCCCTACAATGAGCAGTTCTTC. The whole variable domain, remainder taken from reference TRBV19 and TRBJ2-1, is DGGITQSPKYLFRKEGQNVTLSCEQNLNHDAMYWYRQDPGQGLRLIYYSQIVNDFQKGDIAEGYSVSREKKESFPLTVTSAQKNPTAFYLCASSIGGRVNPYNEQFFGPGTRLTVL.

The genes are TRBV6-2 or TRBV6-3 and TRBJ1-1; 8 nucleotides align to TRBD1. The CDR3 contains 17 residues. V lost 2 bases, J lost 0 bases, and 8 bases stayed unmatched. Germline V gives CDR1 MNHEY, CDR2 SVGEGT. The CDR3 DNA is TGTGCCAGCAGTTACGTCGGACAGGGAAGTATGAACACTGAAGCTTTCTTT. The encoded protein is CASSYVGQGSMNTEAFF.

This chain connects TRBV5-6 to TRBJ1-4; tentatively, D is TRBD1 (5 bases). The ends were cut back, 0 bases at V and 3 bases at J, with 6 bases in the middle. From germline, CDR1 is SGHDT and CDR2 YYEEEE. The CDR3 loop spans 14 amino acids. In DNA, the CDR3 is TGTGCCAGCAGCTTGGGGGGCCCTAATGAAAAACTGTTTTTT. Residues: CASSLGGPNEKLFF. Combining the CDR3 with reference TRBV5-6 and TRBJ1-4 gives the whole variable domain DAGVTQSPTHLIKTRGQQVTLRCSPKSGHDTVSWYQQALGQGPQFIFQYYEEEERQRGNFPDRFSGHQFPNYSSELNVNALLLGDSALYLCASSLGGPNEKLFFGSGTQLSVL.

The chain couples TRBV4-2 to TRBJ1-5; D is perhaps TRBD1 (6 bases). This CDR3 has 16 residues. The germline V gene encodes CDR1 LGHNA and CDR2 YNFKEQ. Trimming left V 0 bases short and J 3 bases short, with 12 bases between. Written as DNA, the CDR3 is TGTGCCAGCAGCCAAGATTACAGGGAGGACAATCAGCCCCAGCATTTT. Translating gives CASSQDYREDNQPQHF.

The chain is built from TRBV7-9 and TRBJ1-4, with D possibly being TRBD1 (6 bases). Trimming took off 4 bases at V and 11 bases at J, with 17 bases between the two ends. This CDR3 is built from 14 residues. The V gene's germline CDR1 is SEHNR and CDR2 FQNEAQ (reference sequence). This chain's CDR3 is CASSSRDIFFKLFF. Here the CDR3 DNA reads TGTGCCAGCAGCTCACGGGACATTTTTTTCAAACTGTTTTTT.